These 14 T cell receptor beta chains came from one sample sequenced in a study of shared clonotypes between healthy human individuals. TCRdb keeps only in-frame clones here, not all; method: immunoSEQ multiplex PCR. Of around 1,900,000 clones listed, 93% are singletons. Naive CD8 cells lacked CD45RO, underwent positive selection for CCR7 and left out terminally differentiated effector memory CD45RA+ cells. The sequencing sample was made of naive CD8+ T cells from PBMCs. These receptors were taken from a man younger than 35 in good health. Some clones in this sample may be carry-over from other donors' samples.

The chain has TRBV5-1 and TRBJ1-5, with D maybe TRBD1 (5 bases). The CDR3 spans 15 residues. The germline CDR1 and CDR2 sequences are SGHRS and YFSETQ. Trimming took off 0 bases at V and 7 bases at J, with 14 bases between the two ends. Written as DNA, the CDR3 is TGCGCCAGCAGCTTGGGGGACCCTGGAGGACAGCCCCAGCATTTT. Protein product: CASSLGDPGGQPQHF.

The CDR3 DNA sequence: TGTGCCAGCAGCATGCCCCAGCCGTGCACAGATACGCAGTATTTT. It yields the protein CASSMPQPCTDTQYF. The chain links TRBV21-1 to TRBJ2-3. TRBV21-1 is a pseudogene segment. The CDR3 is 15 residues long.

V is TRBV11-2 and J is TRBJ1-5; D is unresolved. CDR1 and CDR2 (germline): SGHAT, FQNNGV. The CDR3 consists of 12 residues. V dropped 3 bases and J dropped 7 bases, with 7 bases sitting between them. The CDR3 sequence: CASSLMGQPQHF. The CDR3, as DNA: TGTGCCAGCAGCTTGATGGGGCAGCCCCAGCATTTT.

The J gene is TRBJ2-1, the V gene TRBV14; tentatively, D is TRBD2 (5 bases). Germline loops: CDR1 SGHDN, CDR2 FVKESK. CDR3 length: 14 residues. Trimming stripped 1 base from V and 5 bases from J, with 9 bases between. CDR3 sequence reads: CASSQGATNNEQFF. CDR3 coding DNA: TGTGCCAGCAGCCAAGGGGCGACTAACAATGAGCAGTTCTTC.

The chain is built from TRBV4-1 and TRBJ1-1; a possible D gene is TRBD1 (5 bases). In germline, CDR1 is MGHRA, CDR2 YSYEKL. This CDR3 spans 15 amino acids. The V end lost 1 base, the J end lost 3 bases, and 12 bases lay between the germline ends. The DNA for the CDR3 is TGCGCCAGCAGCCAAGCATTCGGGGGGGACACTGAAGCTTTCTTT. Its translation: CASSQAFGGDTEAFF.

This CDR3 reads CASSDNRWISGANVLTF. CDR3 in DNA: TGTGCCAGCAGTGATAACAGGTGGATCTCTGGGGCCAACGTCCTGACTTTC. This chain links TRBV2 with TRBJ2-6; tentative D call: TRBD1 (5 bases). This CDR3 has 17 amino acids. V lost 3 bases, J lost 0 bases, and 12 bases lay in between. CDR1 and CDR2 (germline): SNHLY, FYNNEI.

This chain links TRBV27 with TRBJ2-5; D might be TRBD1 (8 bases). Germline V gene lookup returns CDR1 MNHEY and CDR2 SMNVEV (reference sequence). V gave up 5 bases and J gave up 5 bases, with 18 bases separating them. CDR3 size: 15 residues. CDR3 sequence reads: CASSTPQGGRETQYF. In DNA, the CDR3 is TGTGCCAGCAGTACACCACAGGGGGGGCGGGAGACCCAGTACTTC.

This clone was detected only once. V usage is TRBV27 and J usage is TRBJ2-5; the match to TRBD2 covers 10 bases. The CDR3 is 16 residues long. V lost 1 base and J lost 2; bases outside the gene matches: 4. CDR1 and CDR2 (germline): MNHEY, SMNVEV (reference sequence). The CDR3 sequence: CASSLLGTSAQETQYF. CDR3 nucleotides: TGTGCCAGCAGTTTATTGGGGACTAGCGCGCAAGAGACCCAGTACTTC.

This chain joins TRBV29-1 and TRBJ2-6; unclear D gene. This CDR3 has 14 amino acids. Germline V gene lookup returns CDR1 SQVTM and CDR2 ANQGSEA. V was pared by 5 bases and J by 4 bases, with 12 bases between. This chain's CDR3 is CSVFDPSGANVLTF. CDR3 coding DNA: TGCAGCGTTTTCGACCCGAGCGGGGCCAACGTCCTGACTTTC.

This rearrangement joins TRBV5-1 to TRBJ1-4; D remains ambiguous. The CDR3 consists of 15 residues. Trimming shortened V by 0 bases and J by 7 bases, and 13 bases separated the two germline ends. Germline V gene sequence: CDR1 SGHRS, CDR2 YFSETQ. The chain's CDR3 is CASSLGRDKGEKLFF. In DNA form, the CDR3 reads TGCGCCAGCAGCTTGGGGCGAGACAAAGGTGAAAAACTGTTTTTT.

This clone was seen a single time. The J gene is TRBJ2-3, the V gene TRBV9, with 9 bases identical to TRBD1. V trimming: 0 bases; J trimming: 2 bases; junction bases outside the gene matches: 7. Germline CDR1 is SGDLS and CDR2 is YYNGEE. This CDR3 is 17 amino acids long. DNA for the CDR3: TGTGCCAGCAGCGTAGATCGTGACAGGGGGATCACAGATACGCAGTATTTT. It is translated as CASSVDRDRGITDTQYF.

CDR3 DNA sequence: TGTGCCAGCAGCGTACGGACTAGCGGGAGAGACAATGAGCAGTTCTTC. Translated, it gives CASSVRTSGRDNEQFF. This chain connects TRBV9 to TRBJ2-1; 13 bases align to TRBD2. The V segment lost 1 base and the J segment 5 bases; nucleotides outside the gene matches: 3. The germline CDR1 and CDR2 sequences are SGDLS and YYNGEE. The CDR3 loop spans 16 amino acids.

This rearrangement joins TRBV16 to TRBJ2-7; 10 nucleotides line up with TRBD1. The ends lost 2 bases at V and 3 bases at J; junction bases unmatched: 4. Germline-derived CDR1 and CDR2 are KGHSY and FQNENV. This CDR3 spans 15 amino acids. The CDR3 coding sequence is TGTGCCAGCAGCCAAACCGGGACAGGGGTCTACGAGCAGTACTTC. As protein: CASSQTGTGVYEQYF.

The chain couples TRBV5-6 to TRBJ2-1, with 7 bases lining up with TRBD2. There are 14 residues in the CDR3. From germline, CDR1 is SGHDT and CDR2 YYEEEE. V was clipped by 4 bases and J by 10 bases; unmatched bases: 11. CDR3 DNA sequence: TGTGCCAGCAGCCCAAGGGACTACCAGCCCGAGCAGTTCTTC. Protein product: CASSPRDYQPEQFF.